This TCR beta chain stems from a study of somatic mutations in cytotoxic T cells in rheumatoid arthritis. Study-wide context: Several of the V beta antibody-stained T-cell populations were flow-sorted at nearly 100% purity; V beta1+ cells were among them and were sequenced for TCRB. Overall study results and limits: Clonality measured in CD8+ T cells did not differ significantly between rheumatoid arthritis patients and age-matched healthy controls.

A word on this clone: Its antigen is still unknown.

TCRdb's table, derived via immunoSEQ multiplex PCR, lists solely in-frame clones and lacks some. The sample yields fewer than 20,000 clones, approximately 80% seen once. The CDR3 consists of 16 residues. After removal of 9 bases from V and 0 bases from J, the junction contained 11 bases not matched to a gene. Germline loops: CDR1 MGHRA, CDR2 YSYEKL. Positive magnetic bead selection was used to isolate CD4+ and CD8+ cells; purity was checked by flow cytometry. The TCR comes from an adult with rheumatoid arthritis. The V and J genes are TRBV4-1 and TRBJ1-1; TRBD1 matches at 9 bases. The sequencing input was CD8+ T cells sorted from blood. This CDR3 is CASKMDRGILNTEAFF. The CDR3 DNA reads as TGCGCCAGTAAAATGGACAGGGGAATCCTGAACACTGAAGCTTTCTTT.